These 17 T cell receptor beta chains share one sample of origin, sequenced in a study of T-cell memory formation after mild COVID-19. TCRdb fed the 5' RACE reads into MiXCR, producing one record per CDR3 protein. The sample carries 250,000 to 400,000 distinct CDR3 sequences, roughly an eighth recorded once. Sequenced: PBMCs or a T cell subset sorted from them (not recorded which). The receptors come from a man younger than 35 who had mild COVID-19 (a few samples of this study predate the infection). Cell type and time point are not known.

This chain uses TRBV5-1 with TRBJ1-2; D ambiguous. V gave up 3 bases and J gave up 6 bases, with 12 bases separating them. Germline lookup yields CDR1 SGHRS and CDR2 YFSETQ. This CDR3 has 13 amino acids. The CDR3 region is CASSWARQDGYTF. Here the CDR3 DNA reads TGCGCCAGCAGCTGGGCTCGGCAGGATGGCTACACCTTC.

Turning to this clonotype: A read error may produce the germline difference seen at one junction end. Here the CDR3 reads CASSLDTSEQYF. CDR3 nucleotide sequence: TGTGCCAGCAGTTTGGACACAAGCGAGCAGTACTTC. The chain links TRBV5-6 to TRBJ2-7; TRBD1 is a possible D gene (5 bases). Per the germline V gene, CDR1 is SGHDT and CDR2 is YYEEEE. This CDR3 is 12 amino acids long. The complete variable domain, with remaining parts taken from reference TRBV5-6 and TRBJ2-7, reads DAGVTQSPTHLIKTRGQQVTLRCSPKSGHDTVSWYQQALGQGPQFIFQYYEEEERQRGNFPDRFSGHQFPNYSSELNVNALLLGDSALYLCASSLDTSEQYFGPGTRLTVT.

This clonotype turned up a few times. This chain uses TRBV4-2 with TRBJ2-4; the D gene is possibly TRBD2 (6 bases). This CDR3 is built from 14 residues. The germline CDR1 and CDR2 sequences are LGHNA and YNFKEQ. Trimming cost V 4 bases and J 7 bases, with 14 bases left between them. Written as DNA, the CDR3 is TGTGCCAGCAGCCGCCTAGGGGACTCGAACATTCAGTACTTC. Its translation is CASSRLGDSNIQYF.

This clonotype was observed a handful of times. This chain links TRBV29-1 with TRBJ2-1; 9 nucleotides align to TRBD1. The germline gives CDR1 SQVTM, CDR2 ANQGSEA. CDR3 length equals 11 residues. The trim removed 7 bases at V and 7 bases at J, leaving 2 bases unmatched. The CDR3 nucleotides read TGCAGCGGGGGGACAGGGAATGAGCAGTTCTTC. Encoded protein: CSGGTGNEQFF.

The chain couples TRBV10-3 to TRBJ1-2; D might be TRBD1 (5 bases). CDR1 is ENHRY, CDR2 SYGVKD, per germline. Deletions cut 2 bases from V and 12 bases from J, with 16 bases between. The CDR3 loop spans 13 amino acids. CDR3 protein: CAISELPGPPNTF. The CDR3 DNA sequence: TGTGCCATCAGTGAGCTCCCGGGACCCCCTAACACCTTC.

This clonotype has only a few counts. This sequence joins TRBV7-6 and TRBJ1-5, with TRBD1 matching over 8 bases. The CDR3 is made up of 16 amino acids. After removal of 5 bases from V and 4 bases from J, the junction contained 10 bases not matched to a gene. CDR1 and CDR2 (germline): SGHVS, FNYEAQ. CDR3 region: CASSPAGTGKNQPQHF. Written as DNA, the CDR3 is TGTGCCAGCAGCCCTGCGGGGACAGGAAAGAATCAGCCCCAGCATTTT. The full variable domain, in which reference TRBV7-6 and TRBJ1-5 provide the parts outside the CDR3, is GAGVSQSPRYKVTKRGQDVALRCDPISGHVSLYWYRQALGQGPEFLTYFNYEAQQDKSGLPNDRFSAERPEGSISTLTIQRTEQRDSAMYRCASSPAGTGKNQPQHFGDGTRLSIL.

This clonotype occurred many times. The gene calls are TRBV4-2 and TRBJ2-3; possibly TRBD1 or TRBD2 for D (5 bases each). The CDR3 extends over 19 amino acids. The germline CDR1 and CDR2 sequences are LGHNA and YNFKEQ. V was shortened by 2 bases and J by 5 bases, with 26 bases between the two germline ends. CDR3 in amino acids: CASSQLPGSGRPPGDTQYF. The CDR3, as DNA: TGTGCCAGCAGCCAACTCCCCGGGTCGGGACGCCCCCCCGGAGATACGCAGTATTTT.

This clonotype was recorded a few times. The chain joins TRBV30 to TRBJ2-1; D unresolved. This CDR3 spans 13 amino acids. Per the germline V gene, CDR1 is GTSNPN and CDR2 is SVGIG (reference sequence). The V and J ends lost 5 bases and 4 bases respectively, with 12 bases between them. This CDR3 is CAWAIDRYNEQFF. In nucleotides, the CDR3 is TGTGCCTGGGCAATCGACCGTTACAATGAGCAGTTCTTC.

CDR3 nucleotides: TGCGCCAGCCAACCGACAGGGCCGTACGAGACCCAGTACTTC. It codes for CASQPTGPYETQYF. The V call is TRBV5-1, the J call TRBJ2-5; TRBD1 aligns across 7 bases. The CDR3 runs to 14 residues. V dropped 7 bases and J dropped 5; count of bases not matched to a gene: 11. The germline CDR1 and CDR2 sequences are SGHRS and YFSETQ.

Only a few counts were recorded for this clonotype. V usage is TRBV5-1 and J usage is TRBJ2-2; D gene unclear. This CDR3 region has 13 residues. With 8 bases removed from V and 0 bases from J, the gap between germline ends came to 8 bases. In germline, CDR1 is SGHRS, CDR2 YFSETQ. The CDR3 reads CASMTPNTGELFF. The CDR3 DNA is TGCGCCAGTATGACTCCGAACACCGGGGAGCTGTTTTTT. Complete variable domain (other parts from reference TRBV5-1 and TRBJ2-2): KAGVTQTPRYLIKTRGQQVTLSCSPISGHRSVSWYQQTPGQGLQFLFEYFSETQRNKGNFPGRFSGRQFSNSRSEMNVSTLELGDSALYLCASMTPNTGELFFGEGSRLTVL.

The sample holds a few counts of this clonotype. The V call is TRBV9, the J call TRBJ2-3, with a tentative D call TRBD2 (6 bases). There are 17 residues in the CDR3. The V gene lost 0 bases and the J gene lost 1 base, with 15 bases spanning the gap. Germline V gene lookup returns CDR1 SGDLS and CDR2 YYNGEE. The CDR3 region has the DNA TGTGCCAGCAGCGTAGCTGGGAATACGGGGGGCACAGATACGCAGTATTTT. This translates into CASSVAGNTGGTDTQYF.

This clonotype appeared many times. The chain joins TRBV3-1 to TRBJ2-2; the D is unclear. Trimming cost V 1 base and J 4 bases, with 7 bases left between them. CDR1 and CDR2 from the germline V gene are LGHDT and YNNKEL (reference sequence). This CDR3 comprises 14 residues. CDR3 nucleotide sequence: TGTGCCAGCAGCCAAGGTTCAGGCACCGGGGAGCTGTTTTTT. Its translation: CASSQGSGTGELFF.

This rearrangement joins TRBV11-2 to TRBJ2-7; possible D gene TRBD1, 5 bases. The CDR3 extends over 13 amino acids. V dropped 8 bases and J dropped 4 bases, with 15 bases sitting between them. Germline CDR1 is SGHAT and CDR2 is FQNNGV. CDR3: CASRHPSGYEQYF. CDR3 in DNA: TGTGCCAGCCGACACCCCTCAGGGTACGAGCAGTACTTC.

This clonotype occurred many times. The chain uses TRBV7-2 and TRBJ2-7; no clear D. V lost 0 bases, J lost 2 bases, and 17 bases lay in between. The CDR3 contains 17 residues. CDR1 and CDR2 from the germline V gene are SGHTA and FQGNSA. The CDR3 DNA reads TGTGCCAGCAGCTTAGCGCTAAACCCCCGGACCACCTACGAGCAGTACTTC. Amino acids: CASSLALNPRTTYEQYF.

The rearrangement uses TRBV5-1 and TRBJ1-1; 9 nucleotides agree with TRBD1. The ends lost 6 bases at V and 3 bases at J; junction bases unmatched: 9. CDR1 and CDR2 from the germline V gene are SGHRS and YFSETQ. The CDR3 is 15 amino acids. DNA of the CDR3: TGCGCCAGCAACTCCCGGACAGGGGTCTACACTGAAGCTTTCTTT. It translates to CASNSRTGVYTEAFF.

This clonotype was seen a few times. CDR3 region: CASSLLGGDTSTDTQYF. The CDR3 DNA reads as TGTGCCAGCAGCTTGCTCGGCGGGGATACTAGCACAGATACGCAGTATTTT. The rearrangement links TRBV7-6 to TRBJ2-3; D is possibly TRBD2 (6 bases). V was pared by 3 bases and J by 0 bases, with 16 bases between. This CDR3 has 17 residues. From germline, CDR1 is SGHVS and CDR2 FNYEAQ.

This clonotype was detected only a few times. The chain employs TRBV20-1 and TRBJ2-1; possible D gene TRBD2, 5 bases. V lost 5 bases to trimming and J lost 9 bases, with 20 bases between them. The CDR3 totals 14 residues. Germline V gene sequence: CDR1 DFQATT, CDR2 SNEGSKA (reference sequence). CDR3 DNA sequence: TGCAGTGCTCGCATTTGGGAGCCGCTCGGTGAGCAGTTCTTC. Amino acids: CSARIWEPLGEQFF.